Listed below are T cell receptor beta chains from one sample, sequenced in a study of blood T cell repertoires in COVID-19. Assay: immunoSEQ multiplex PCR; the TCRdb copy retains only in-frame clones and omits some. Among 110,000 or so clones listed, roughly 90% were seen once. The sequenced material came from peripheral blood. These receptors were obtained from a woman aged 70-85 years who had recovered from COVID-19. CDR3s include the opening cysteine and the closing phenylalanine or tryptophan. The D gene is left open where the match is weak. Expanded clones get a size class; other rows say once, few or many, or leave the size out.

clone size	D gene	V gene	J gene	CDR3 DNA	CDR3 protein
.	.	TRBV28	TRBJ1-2	TGTGCCAGCAGTTTAAGTGGCAGGCAAGTTTTGCGTTATGGCTACACCTTC	CASSLSGRQVLRYGYTF
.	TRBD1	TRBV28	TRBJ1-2	TGTGCCAGCAGTATAGGGGGCGCGGGAGGCTACACCTTC	CASSIGGAGGYTF
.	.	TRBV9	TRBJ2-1	TGTGCCAGCAGCGTAGGGGGCGGGGGCCCCTACAATGAGCAGTTCTTC	CASSVGGGGPYNEQFF
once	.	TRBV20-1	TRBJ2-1	TGCAGTGCTAGTGGACAAAACAATGAGCAGTTCTTC	CSASGQNNEQFF
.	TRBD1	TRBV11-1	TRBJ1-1	TGTGCCAGCAGCCGTACCCGACAGGGAACTGAAGCTTTCTTT	CASSRTRQGTEAFF
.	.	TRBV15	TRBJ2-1	TGTGCCACCAGCGGACAGACCCCAGACATCGAGCAGTTCTTC	CATSGQTPDIEQFF
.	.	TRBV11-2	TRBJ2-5	TGTGCCAGCAGCGATCACAGGGGGGGAGAGACCCAGTACTTC	CASSDHRGGETQYF
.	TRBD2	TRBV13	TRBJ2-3	TGTGCCAGCAGCCCCGGGACTAGCGCCGTCGGGGGCACAGATACGCAGTATTTT	CASSPGTSAVGGTDTQYF
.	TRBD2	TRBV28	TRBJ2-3	TGTGCCAGCAGCCCCCAGGGCGGGAGTATCACAGATACGCAGTATTTT	CASSPQGGSITDTQYF
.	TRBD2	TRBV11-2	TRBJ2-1	TGTGCCAGCAGCCAATCACTAGCGGGAGGCTTCAATGAGCAGTTCTTC	CASSQSLAGGFNEQFF
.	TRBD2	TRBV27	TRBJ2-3	TGTGCCAGCAGTTTGAAAGCGGGAGGGCTCGGGGGGGATACGCAGTATTTT	CASSLKAGGLGGDTQYF
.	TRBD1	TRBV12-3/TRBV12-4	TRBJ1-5	TGTGCCAGCACGGGACAGGGGAATCAGCCCCAGCATTTT	CASTGQGNQPQHF
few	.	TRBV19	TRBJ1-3	TGTGCCACCTACAGGGCTGGAAACACCATATATTTT	CATYRAGNTIYF
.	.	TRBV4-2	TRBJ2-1	TGTGCCAGCAGCCAAAGGACTGTTGACAATGAGCAGTTCTTC	CASSQRTVDNEQFF
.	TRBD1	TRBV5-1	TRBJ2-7	TGCGCCAGCAGCTTGGCCCCGGGACAGGGTGGCGAGCAGTACTTC	CASSLAPGQGGEQYF
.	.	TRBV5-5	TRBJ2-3	TGTGCCAGCAGCTTTATCCATCGGGAGCGGGGCACAGATACGCAGTATTTT	CASSFIHRERGTDTQYF
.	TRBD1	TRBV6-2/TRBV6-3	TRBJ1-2	TGTGCCAGCACCCCCGGGACAGGCTATGGCTACACCTTC	CASTPGTGYGYTF
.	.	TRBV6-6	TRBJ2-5	TGTGCCAGCAGTTACGTCGGTGCCTCAAGGACCCAGTACTTC	CASSYVGASRTQYF
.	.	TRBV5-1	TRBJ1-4	TGCGCCAGCAGCCGAGGTGACCCAGATGAAAAACTGTTTTTT	CASSRGDPDEKLFF
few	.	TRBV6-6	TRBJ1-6	TGTGCCAGCAGTTACGGCGGGCCGGATAATTCACCCCTCCACTTT	CASSYGGPDNSPLHF
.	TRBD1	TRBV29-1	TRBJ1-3	TGCAGCGTTGATGACCGGACAGGGCCGGTGGGCACCATATATTTT	CSVDDRTGPVGTIYF
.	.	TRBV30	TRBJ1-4	TGTGCCTGGGGCCTTGGAGGTAATGAAAAACTGTTTTTT	CAWGLGGNEKLFF
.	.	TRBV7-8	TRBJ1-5	TGTGCCAGCAGCTTGATGAGAAGCAATCAGCCCCAGCATTTT	CASSLMRSNQPQHF
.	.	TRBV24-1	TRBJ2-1	TGTGCCACCAGTGGGGGAGGTGATGCCTACAATGAGCAGTTCTTC	CATSGGGDAYNEQFF
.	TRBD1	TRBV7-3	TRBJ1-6	TGTGCCAGCAGCTTAACGGGGGGACAGTACTCACCCCTCCACTTT	CASSLTGGQYSPLHF
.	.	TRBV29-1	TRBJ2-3	TGCAGCGTTGATCGGCAGGGGACAGATACGCAGTATTTT	CSVDRQGTDTQYF
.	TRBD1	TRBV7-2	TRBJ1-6	TGTGCCAGCAGCTTAAACAGGGGCCCTAATTCACCCCTCCACTTT	CASSLNRGPNSPLHF
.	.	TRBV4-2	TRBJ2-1	TGTGCCAGCAGCCAAGCGCTTGGGAGTTCCTACAATGAGCAGTTCTTC	CASSQALGSSYNEQFF
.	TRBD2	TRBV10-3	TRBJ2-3	TGTGCCAACGCCGCGGGGCGGGAGACAGATACGCAGTATTTT	CANAAGRETDTQYF
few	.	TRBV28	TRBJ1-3	TGTGCCAGCAGTCGCCAGGTTGGTACTGGAAACACCATATATTTT	CASSRQVGTGNTIYF
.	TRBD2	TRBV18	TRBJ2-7	TGTGCCAGCTCACCAATAGCGGGAGGGTCCGAGCAGTACTTC	CASSPIAGGSEQYF
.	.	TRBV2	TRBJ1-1	TGTGCCAGCAGTGATGGGGGGGGATACACTGAAGCTTTCTTT	CASSDGGGYTEAFF
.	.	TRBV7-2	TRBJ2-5	TGTGCCAGCAGTCAAACAGGGGAGACCCAGTACTTC	CASSQTGETQYF